The T cell receptor (beta chain) under discussion was sequenced for a study of naive and memory T cell subsets. Whole-study findings and limits: Both skin biopsy types reportedly yielded TCRs, tuberculin sites far more.

Four PCR rounds used nested alpha and beta constant region primers plus the SP2 primer. Reverse transcription of blood and skin TCR RNA was primed at alpha and beta constant regions. TCRdb re-derived calls from the UMI-ligation and nested PCR reads in MiXCR, one entry per CDR3 protein. The sample has some 21,000 distinct CDR3 sequences; about 6.4% are singletons. Points on this clonotype: Its antigen remains unidentified.

Noted treatment: skin biopsy from PPD injection site in Mantoux-positive individual. The library had UMIs added by 3' ligation of an oligonucleotide to TCR cDNA. Individuals with a positive Mantoux test gave biopsies from PPD-injected skin. The CDR3 covers 13 residues. V lost 5 bases and J 6 bases, leaving 10 bases between the germline ends. From germline, CDR1 is SGHTA and CDR2 FQGNSA. V is TRBV7-2 and J is TRBJ2-2, with D unclear. This sequence was found in an adult in good health. The sample consisted of skin, taken from a tuberculin skin test site. CDR3 loop: CASSPHVSGELFF. The CDR3 DNA reads as TGTGCCAGCAGCCCCCATGTGTCCGGGGAGCTGTTTTTT.